This TCR beta chain stems from a study of T-cell memory formation after mild COVID-19. Study at large: Most TCR clusters belonged to a single donor.

V shed 5 bases, J shed 1 base, and the junction held 8 bases outside the gene matches. CDR3 length equals 16 residues. Germline CDR1 SEHNR, CDR2 FQNEAQ (reference sequence). This clonotype was observed many times. Constant-segment primers were used for 5'RACE, and the resulting TCR alpha and TCR beta cDNA libraries carried sample barcodes and UMIs. TCRdb re-derived calls from the 5' RACE reads in MiXCR, one entry per CDR3 protein. The data show approximately 290,000 distinct CDR3 sequences, approximately 19% seen once. This receptor was obtained from a man younger than 35 who had mild COVID-19 (a few samples of this study predate the infection). Cell type and time point are not known. Input material: PBMCs or a T cell subset sorted from them (not recorded which). J is TRBJ2-3 and V is TRBV7-9, with 8 nucleotides matching TRBD2. The chain's CDR3 is CASSPRGRGGTDTQYF. CDR3 in DNA: TGTGCCAGCAGCCCCCGAGGGCGGGGGGGCACAGATACGCAGTATTTT.